This T cell receptor beta chain derives from a study of blood T cell repertoires in COVID-19. Some clones are missing from TCRdb's copy, which holds only in-frame ones; the method was immunoSEQ multiplex PCR. The sample has hundreds of thousands of clones, 85% to 90% seen once. Assignments of participants to cohorts depended upon their own reported clinical history. The germline V gene has CDR1 LNHDA and CDR2 SQIVND (reference sequence). J gave up 3 bases and V 8 bases, and 15 bases lay outside the gene matches. This CDR3 has 17 amino acids. This sequence joins TRBV19 and TRBJ1-1; 10 bases map to TRBD1. The clonotype comes from a man aged 50-60 years who had been exposed to COVID-19. The sequenced material came from PBMCs or T cells enriched from blood (not recorded which). The CDR3 spells CASGGGGQGLYYTEAFF. Here the CDR3 DNA reads TGTGCCAGTGGAGGCGGGGGACAGGGGCTCTACTACACTGAAGCTTTCTTT.